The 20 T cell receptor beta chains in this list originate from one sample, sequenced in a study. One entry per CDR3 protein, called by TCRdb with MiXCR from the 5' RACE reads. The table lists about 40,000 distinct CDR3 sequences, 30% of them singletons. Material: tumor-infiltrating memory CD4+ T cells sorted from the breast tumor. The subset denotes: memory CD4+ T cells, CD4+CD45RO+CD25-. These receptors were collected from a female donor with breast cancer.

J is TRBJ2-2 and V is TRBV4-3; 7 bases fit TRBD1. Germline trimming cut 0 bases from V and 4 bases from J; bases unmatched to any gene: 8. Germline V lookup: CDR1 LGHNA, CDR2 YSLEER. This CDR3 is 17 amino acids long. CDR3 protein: CASSQDVATGRTGELFF. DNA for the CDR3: TGCGCCAGCAGCCAAGATGTCGCGACAGGGCGCACCGGGGAGCTGTTTTTT.

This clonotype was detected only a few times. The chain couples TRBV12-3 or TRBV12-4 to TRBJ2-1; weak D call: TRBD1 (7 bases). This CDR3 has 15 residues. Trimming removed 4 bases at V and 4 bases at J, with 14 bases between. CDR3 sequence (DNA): TGTGCCAGCAGTTCTCCAGGGGGGCCGTACAATGAGCAGTTCTTC. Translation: CASSSPGGPYNEQFF.

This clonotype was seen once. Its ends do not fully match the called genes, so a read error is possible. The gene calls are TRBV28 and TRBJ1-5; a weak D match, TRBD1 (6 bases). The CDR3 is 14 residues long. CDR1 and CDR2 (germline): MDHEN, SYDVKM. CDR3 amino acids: CTSSGARGNQPQHF. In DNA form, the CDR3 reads TGTACCAGCAGTGGGGCCAGGGGAAATCAGCCCCAGCATTTT.

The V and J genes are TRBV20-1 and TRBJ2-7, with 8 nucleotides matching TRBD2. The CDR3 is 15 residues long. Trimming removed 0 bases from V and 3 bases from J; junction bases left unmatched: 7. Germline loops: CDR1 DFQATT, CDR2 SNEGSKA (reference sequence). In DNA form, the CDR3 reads TGCAGTGCTAGAGATCCGGGAGGGGCTTTCTACGAGCAGTACTTC. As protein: CSARDPGGAFYEQYF.

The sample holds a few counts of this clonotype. CDR3 sequence: CASSFSRSNYGYTF. The DNA of the CDR3 is TGTGCCAGCAGCTTCTCTCGCTCTAACTATGGCTACACCTTC. V is TRBV7-2 and J is TRBJ1-2; D uncertain. This CDR3 has 14 amino acids. V dropped 3 bases and J dropped 0 bases, with 8 bases sitting between them. In germline, CDR1 is SGHTA, CDR2 FQGNSA.

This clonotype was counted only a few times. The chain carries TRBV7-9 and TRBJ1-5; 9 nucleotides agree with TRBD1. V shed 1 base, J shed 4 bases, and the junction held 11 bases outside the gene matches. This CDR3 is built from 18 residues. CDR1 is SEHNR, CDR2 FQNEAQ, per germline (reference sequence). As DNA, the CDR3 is TGTGCCAGCAGCTTAGTTGTTGGAGGGACAGGGACAAATCAGCCCCAGCATTTT. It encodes CASSLVVGGTGTNQPQHF.

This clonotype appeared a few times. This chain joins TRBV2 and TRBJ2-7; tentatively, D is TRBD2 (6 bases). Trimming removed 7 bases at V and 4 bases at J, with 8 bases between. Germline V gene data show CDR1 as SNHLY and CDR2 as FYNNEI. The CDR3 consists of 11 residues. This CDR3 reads CASIGGYEQYF. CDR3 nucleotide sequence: TGTGCCAGCATCGGAGGGTACGAGCAGTACTTC. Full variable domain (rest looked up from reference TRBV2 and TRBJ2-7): EPEVTQTPSHQVTQMGQEVILRCVPISNHLYFYWYRQILGQKVEFLVSFYNNEISEKSEIFDDQFSVERPDGSNFTLKIRSTKLEDSAMYFCASIGGYEQYFGPGTRLTVT.

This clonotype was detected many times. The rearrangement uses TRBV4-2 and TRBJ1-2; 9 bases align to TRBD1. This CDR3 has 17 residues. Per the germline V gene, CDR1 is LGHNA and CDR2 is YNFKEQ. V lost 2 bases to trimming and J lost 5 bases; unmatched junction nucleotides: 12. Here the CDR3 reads CASSQPSGVDRGYGYTF. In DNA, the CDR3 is TGTGCCAGCAGCCAACCGTCCGGGGTGGACAGGGGATATGGCTACACCTTC.

The CDR3 loop reads CANRTGTYEQYF. DNA for the CDR3: TGTGCCAACAGAACAGGAACTTACGAGCAGTACTTC. The chain carries TRBV11-2 and TRBJ2-7; perhaps TRBD1 as D (5 bases). This CDR3 has 12 amino acids. Germline V gene lookup returns CDR1 SGHAT and CDR2 FQNNGV. V dropped 10 bases and J dropped 4 bases, with 14 bases sitting between them.

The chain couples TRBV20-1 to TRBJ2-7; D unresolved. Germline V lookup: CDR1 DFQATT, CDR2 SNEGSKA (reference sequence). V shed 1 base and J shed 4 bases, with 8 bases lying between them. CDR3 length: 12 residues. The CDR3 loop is CSARVGRYEQYF. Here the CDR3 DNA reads TGCAGTGCTAGAGTCGGTCGGTACGAGCAGTACTTC.

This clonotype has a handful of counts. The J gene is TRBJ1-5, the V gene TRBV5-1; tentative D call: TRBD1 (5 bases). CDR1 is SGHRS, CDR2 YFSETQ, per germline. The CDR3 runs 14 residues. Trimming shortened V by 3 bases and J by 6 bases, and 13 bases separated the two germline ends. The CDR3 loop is CASSYGGNGQPQHF. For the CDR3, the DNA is TGCGCCAGCAGCTACGGGGGGAATGGTCAGCCCCAGCATTTT. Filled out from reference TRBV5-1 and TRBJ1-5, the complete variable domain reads KAGVTQTPRYLIKTRGQQVTLSCSPISGHRSVSWYQQTPGQGLQFLFEYFSETQRNKGNFPGRFSGRQFSNSRSEMNVSTLELGDSALYLCASSYGGNGQPQHFGDGTRLSIL.

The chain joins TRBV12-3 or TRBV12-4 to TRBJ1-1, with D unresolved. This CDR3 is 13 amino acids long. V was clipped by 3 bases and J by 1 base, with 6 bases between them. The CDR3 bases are TGTGCCAGCAGTTTCACTGAGAACACTGAAGCTTTCTTT. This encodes CASSFTENTEAFF.

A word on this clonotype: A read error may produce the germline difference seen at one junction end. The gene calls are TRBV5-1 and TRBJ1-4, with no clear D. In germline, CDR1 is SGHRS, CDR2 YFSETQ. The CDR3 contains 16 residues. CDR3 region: CTSSPTIMATNEKLFF. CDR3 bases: TGCACCAGCAGCCCCACCATCATGGCAACTAATGAAAAACTGTTTTTT.

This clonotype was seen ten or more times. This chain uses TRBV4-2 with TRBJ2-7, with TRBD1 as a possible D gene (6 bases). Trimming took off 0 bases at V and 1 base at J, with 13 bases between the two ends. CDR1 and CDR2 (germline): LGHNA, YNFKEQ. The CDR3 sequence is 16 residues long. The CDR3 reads CASSQDPGVRSYEQYF. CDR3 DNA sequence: TGTGCCAGCAGCCAAGATCCAGGGGTAAGGTCCTACGAGCAGTACTTC.

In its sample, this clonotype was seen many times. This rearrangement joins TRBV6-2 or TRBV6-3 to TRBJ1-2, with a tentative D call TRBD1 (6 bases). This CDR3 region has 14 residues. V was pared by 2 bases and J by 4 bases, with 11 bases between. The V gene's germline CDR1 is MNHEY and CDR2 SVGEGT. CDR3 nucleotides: TGTGCCAGCAGTTACCGGCCGGACAGCTATGGCTACACCTTC. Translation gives CASSYRPDSYGYTF.

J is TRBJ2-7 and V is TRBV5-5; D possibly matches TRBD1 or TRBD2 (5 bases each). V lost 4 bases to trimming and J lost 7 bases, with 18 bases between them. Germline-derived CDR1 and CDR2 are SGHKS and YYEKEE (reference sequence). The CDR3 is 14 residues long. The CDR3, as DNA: TGTGCCAGCAGCCCGGGACCAACGGGCGGGGAGCAGTACTTC. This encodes CASSPGPTGGEQYF.

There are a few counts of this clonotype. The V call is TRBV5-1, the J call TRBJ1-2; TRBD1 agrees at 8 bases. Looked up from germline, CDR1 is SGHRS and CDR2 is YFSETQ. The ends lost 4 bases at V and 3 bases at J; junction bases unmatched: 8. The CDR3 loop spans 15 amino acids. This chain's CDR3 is CASSQRTGRYYGYTF. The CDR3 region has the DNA TGCGCCAGCAGCCAACGGACAGGGAGGTACTATGGCTACACCTTC.

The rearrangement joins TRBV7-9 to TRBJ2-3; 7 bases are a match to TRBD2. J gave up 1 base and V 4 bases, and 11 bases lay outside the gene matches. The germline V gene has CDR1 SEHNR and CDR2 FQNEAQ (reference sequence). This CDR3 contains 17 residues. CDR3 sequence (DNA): TGTGCCAGCAGCTCCCGAGGCGGGAGAGGCGGCACAGATACGCAGTATTTT. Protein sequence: CASSSRGGRGGTDTQYF. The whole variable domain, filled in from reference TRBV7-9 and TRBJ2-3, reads DTGVSQNPRHKITKRGQNVTFRCDPISEHNRLYWYRQTLGQGPEFLTYFQNEAQLEKSRLLSDRFSAERPKGSFSTLEIQRTEQGDSAMYLCASSSRGGRGGTDTQYFGPGTRLTVL.

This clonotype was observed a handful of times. CDR3: CASSYEETQYF. The CDR3 region has the DNA TGCGCCAGCAGCTACGAAGAGACCCAGTACTTC. This chain uses TRBV5-1 with TRBJ2-5, with D unclear. Germline V gene lookup returns CDR1 SGHRS and CDR2 YFSETQ. The CDR3 runs 11 residues. Between the trimmed V and J ends, which lost 3 bases and 3 bases, there was a span of 3 bases.

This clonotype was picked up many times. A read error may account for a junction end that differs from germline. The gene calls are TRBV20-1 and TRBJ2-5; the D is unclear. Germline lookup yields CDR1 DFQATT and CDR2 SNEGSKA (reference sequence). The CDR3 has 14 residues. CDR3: CSARNDQDQETQYF. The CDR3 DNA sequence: TGCAGTGCTAGAAACGACCAAGACCAGGAGACCCAGTACTTC.